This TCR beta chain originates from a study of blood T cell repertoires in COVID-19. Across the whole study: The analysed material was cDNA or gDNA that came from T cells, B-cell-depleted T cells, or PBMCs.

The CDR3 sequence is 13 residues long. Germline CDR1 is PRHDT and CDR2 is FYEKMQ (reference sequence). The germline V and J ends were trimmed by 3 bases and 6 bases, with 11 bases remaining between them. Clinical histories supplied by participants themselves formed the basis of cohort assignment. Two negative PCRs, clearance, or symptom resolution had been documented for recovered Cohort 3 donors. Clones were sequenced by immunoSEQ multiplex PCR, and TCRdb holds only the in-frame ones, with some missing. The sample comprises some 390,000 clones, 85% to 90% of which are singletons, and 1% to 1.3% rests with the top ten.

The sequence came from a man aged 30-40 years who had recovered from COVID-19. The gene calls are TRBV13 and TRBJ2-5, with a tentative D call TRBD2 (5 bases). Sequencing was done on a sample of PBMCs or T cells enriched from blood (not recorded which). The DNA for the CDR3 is TGTGCCAGCAGCTTGAGGGTATTGAAGACCCAGTACTTC. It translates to CASSLRVLKTQYF. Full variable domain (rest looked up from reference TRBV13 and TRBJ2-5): AAGVIQSPRHLIKEKRETATLKCYPIPRHDTVYWYQQGPGQDPQFLISFYEKMQSDKGSIPDRFSAQQFSDYHSELNMSSLELGDSALYFCASSLRVLKTQYFGPGTRLLVL.